This TCR beta chain was recovered during a study of Ad26.COV2.S vaccination and SARS-CoV-2 variants. Profiling relied on immunoSEQ multiplex PCR, and the TCRdb table lists in-frame clones only, not all of them. The sample holds more than 300,000 clones, approximately 80% seen once. Treatment indicated: about 20 received Ad26.COV2.S at low or high dose, single or two shots; about five received placebo; per-sample allocation not given. Specimen acquisition occurred on day 63 following the initial vaccine or placebo injection. The CDR3 has 14 amino acids. The V end lost 0 bases, the J end lost 5 bases, and 10 bases lay between the germline ends. CDR1 is MNHNY, CDR2 SVGAGI, per germline (reference sequence). This clone has only one observation.

The source of this sequence is a person aged 18-65 years who received the Ad26.COV2.S COVID-19 vaccine or a placebo. This chain connects TRBV6-6 to TRBJ1-2; D not resolved. The sample here was peripheral blood, taken in a trial of Ad26.COV2.S vaccine versus placebo. The chain's CDR3 is CASSYSRADYGYTF. For the CDR3, the DNA is TGTGCCAGCAGTTACTCGAGGGCAGATTATGGCTACACCTTC.